The sequence of this TCR beta chain was determined in a study of T cell repertoires in cytomegalovirus infection. Germline loops: CDR1 MDHEN, CDR2 SYDVKM. The CDR3 consists of 15 residues. Trimming shortened V by 8 bases and J by 1 base, and 15 bases separated the two germline ends. TCRdb used MiXCR to reprocess the reads, holding one entry per CDR3 protein. The sample yields 250,000 to 300,000 distinct CDR3 sequences, 17% seen once. Sequenced sample: CD8+ T cells from PBMCs. The chain recombines TRBV28 with TRBJ1-5, with D unclear. The sequence was collected from a human donor in good health (CMV status not recorded). Some clones in this sample may be carry-over from other donors' samples. CDR3 amino acids: CASSSTGVSNQPQHF. The CDR3 nucleotides read TGTGCCAGCTCCAGTACTGGAGTGAGCAATCAGCCCCAGCATTTT.